One sample yielded the 19 T cell receptor beta chains listed below, sequenced in a study of blood T cell repertoires in COVID-19. Measured with immunoSEQ multiplex PCR; TCRdb has only the in-frame clones, and not every one. The table has fewer than 70,000 clones, about 88% seen once. The sequenced material came from peripheral blood. Source of these receptors: a human donor in a cohort sampled during active COVID-19.

The chain is built from TRBV28 and TRBJ2-7, with D maybe TRBD2 (5 bases). This CDR3 region has 13 residues. V was trimmed by 5 bases and J by 1 base, leaving 9 bases between them. In germline, CDR1 is MDHEN, CDR2 SYDVKM. The CDR3 spells CASSPGLSYEQYF. The DNA for the CDR3 is TGTGCCAGCAGTCCCGGACTTTCCTACGAGCAGTACTTC.

This clone was seen once. This chain connects TRBV5-1 to TRBJ2-2; 9 bases match TRBD2. The germline CDR1 and CDR2 sequences are SGHRS and YFSETQ. The CDR3 consists of 17 residues. J was trimmed by 5 bases and V by 0 bases; bases with no gene match: 8. The CDR3 loop is CASSLVGSGSYTGELFF. The CDR3 DNA reads as TGCGCCAGCAGCTTGGTTGGTAGCGGGAGTTATACCGGGGAGCTGTTTTTT.

This chain connects TRBV25-1 to TRBJ2-1, with D possibly TRBD1 on 5 matching bases. This CDR3 comprises 13 residues. Trimming took 7 bases from V and 3 from J, leaving 10 bases between them. The germline gives CDR1 MGHDK, CDR2 SYGVNS. The CDR3 DNA is TGTGCCAGCAAGTCAGGGAACTACAATGAGCAGTTCTTC. Encoded protein: CASKSGNYNEQFF.

This chain connects TRBV4-3 to TRBJ2-1, with no clear D. Trimming shortened V by 0 bases and J by 1 base, and 13 bases separated the two germline ends. The CDR3 is 17 amino acids. Germline CDR1 LGHNA, CDR2 YSLEER. CDR3: CASSQDLGAQSYNEQFF. CDR3 sequence (DNA): TGCGCCAGCAGCCAAGATCTAGGAGCACAATCCTACAATGAGCAGTTCTTC.

This chain connects TRBV9 to TRBJ1-1; 7 nucleotides agree with TRBD1. Germline trimming cut 3 bases from V and 6 bases from J; bases unmatched to any gene: 8. CDR1 SGDLS and CDR2 YYNGEE come from the germline V gene. CDR3 length: 14 residues. Here the CDR3 reads CASSEGAGGAEAFF. CDR3 DNA sequence: TGTGCCAGCAGCGAGGGGGCCGGGGGCGCTGAAGCTTTCTTT.

The rearrangement links TRBV6-5 to TRBJ2-3; TRBD2 aligns across 13 bases. V gave up 6 bases and J gave up 4 bases; unmatched junction bases: 4. The CDR3 is 15 amino acids. Germline assignment: CDR1 MNHEY and CDR2 SVGAGI. The CDR3 region has the DNA TGTGCCAGCAGGACACTAGCGGGAGGGCCAGATACGCAGTATTTT. It specifies CASRTLAGGPDTQYF.

This chain links TRBV3-1 (or the pseudogene TRBV3-2) with TRBJ1-4; 8 nucleotides align to TRBD1. The CDR3 loop spans 16 amino acids. After removal of 1 base from V and 6 bases from J, the junction contained 7 bases not matched to a gene. Germline V gene data show CDR1 as LGHDT and CDR2 as YNNKEL (reference sequence). CDR3 in amino acids: CASSQAQGAIDEKLFF. CDR3 nucleotides: TGTGCCAGCAGCCAAGCTCAGGGGGCGATCGATGAAAAACTGTTTTTT.

V gene TRBV2 combines with J gene TRBJ1-2; D is possibly TRBD1 (6 bases). The CDR3 has 11 residues. Germline V gene data show CDR1 as SNHLY and CDR2 as FYNNEI. Trimming pared 7 bases from V and 6 bases from J, leaving 9 bases between. The CDR3 spells CASNPGDGYTF. DNA of the CDR3: TGTGCCAGCAACCCAGGGGATGGCTACACCTTC. Full variable domain (missing parts from reference TRBV2 and TRBJ1-2): EPEVTQTPSHQVTQMGQEVILRCVPISNHLYFYWYRQILGQKVEFLVSFYNNEISEKSEIFDDQFSVERPDGSNFTLKIRSTKLEDSAMYFCASNPGDGYTFGSGTRLTVV.

The chain links TRBV7-9 to TRBJ2-7, with a weak D call TRBD2 (6 bases). Germline loops: CDR1 SEHNR, CDR2 FQNEAQ (reference sequence). The CDR3 length is 11 residues. Trimming left V 4 bases short and J 6 bases short, with 7 bases between. The CDR3 nucleotides read TGTGCCAGCAGCTCGGGACTCGAGCAGTACTTC. It is translated as CASSSGLEQYF. The full variable domain, rest sourced from reference TRBV7-9 and TRBJ2-7, is DTGVSQNPRHKITKRGQNVTFRCDPISEHNRLYWYRQTLGQGPEFLTYFQNEAQLEKSRLLSDRFSAERPKGSFSTLEIQRTEQGDSAMYLCASSSGLEQYFGPGTRLTVT.

This chain connects TRBV9 to TRBJ1-1; no definite D call. Trimming shortened V by 0 bases and J by 3 bases, and 9 bases separated the two germline ends. CDR1 and CDR2 from the germline V gene are SGDLS and YYNGEE. The CDR3 has 14 amino acids. The CDR3 coding sequence is TGTGCCAGCAGCGTAGCTGAGGGAGACACTGAAGCTTTCTTT. Its translation: CASSVAEGDTEAFF. The whole variable domain, filled in from reference TRBV9 and TRBJ1-1, reads DSGVTQTPKHLITATGQRVTLRCSPRSGDLSVYWYQQSLDQGLQFLIQYYNGEERAKGNILERFSAQQFPDLHSELNLSSLELGDSALYFCASSVAEGDTEAFFGQGTRLTVV.

The chain uses TRBV5-1 and TRBJ2-7; maybe TRBD2 (6 bases). The length of the CDR3 is 15 residues. V was pared by 2 bases and J by 4 bases, with 16 bases between. Germline V gives CDR1 SGHRS, CDR2 YFSETQ. The CDR3 coding sequence is TGCGCCAGCAGCTTATGGGTCAGCGGGTCTTACGAGCAGTACTTC. It codes for CASSLWVSGSYEQYF.

The rearrangement joins TRBV24-1 to TRBJ1-6, with D perhaps matching TRBD1 (5 bases). Germline lookup yields CDR1 KGHDR and CDR2 SFDVKD. The CDR3 runs to 12 residues. Deletions cut 1 base from V and 16 bases from J, with 10 bases between. The CDR3 loop is CATSDLAGTLHF. The DNA for the CDR3 is TGTGCCACCAGTGATTTAGCTGGGACTCTCCACTTT.

The genes are TRBV4-3 and TRBJ2-7; no definite D call. V was clipped by 4 bases and J by 1 base, with 8 bases between them. Looked up from germline, CDR1 is LGHNA and CDR2 is YSLEER. The CDR3 has 13 residues. As DNA, the CDR3 is TGCGCCAGCAGCCTGACACGGTCCTACGAGCAGTACTTC. It encodes CASSLTRSYEQYF.

The rearrangement joins TRBV19 to TRBJ2-4; 7 bases line up with TRBD1. Unmatched junction bases numbered 7, after V lost 6 bases and J lost 5 bases. The CDR3 length is 14 residues. The germline V gene has CDR1 LNHDA and CDR2 SQIVND (reference sequence). As DNA, the CDR3 is TGTGCCAGTAGAAGACAGGGTAATGAAAACATTCAGTACTTC. Protein: CASRRQGNENIQYF. Together with reference TRBV19 and TRBJ2-4, the CDR3 gives the full variable domain: DGGITQSPKYLFRKEGQNVTLSCEQNLNHDAMYWYRQDPGQGLRLIYYSQIVNDFQKGDIAEGYSVSREKKESFPLTVTSAQKNPTAFYLCASRRQGNENIQYFGAGTRLSVL.

V and J are TRBV27 and TRBJ2-7; no clear D gene. Germline V gene lookup returns CDR1 MNHEY and CDR2 SMNVEV (reference sequence). The CDR3 extends over 13 amino acids. Between the trimmed V and J ends, which lost 2 bases and 5 bases, there was a span of 10 bases. In DNA, the CDR3 is TGTGCCAGCAGTTTAAGCGAGTCTAACGAGCAGTACTTC. It yields the protein CASSLSESNEQYF.

The chain couples TRBV11-2 to TRBJ1-6; D possibly corresponds to TRBD1 (6 bases). The CDR3 is made up of 13 amino acids. Trimming stripped 0 bases from V and 9 bases from J, with 6 bases between. Germline assignment: CDR1 SGHAT and CDR2 FQNNGV. CDR3 sequence: CASSLDRGSPLHF. In DNA form, the CDR3 reads TGTGCCAGCAGCTTAGACAGGGGTTCACCCCTCCACTTT.

J is TRBJ1-1 and V is TRBV13, with 8 bases lining up with TRBD1. Per the germline V gene, CDR1 is PRHDT and CDR2 is FYEKMQ (reference sequence). The length of the CDR3 is 14 residues. The V and J ends lost 5 bases and 7 bases, in that order; junction bases with no gene match: 9. The CDR3: CASSKKLTGVEAFF. The CDR3 bases are TGTGCCAGCAGCAAAAAATTGACAGGGGTTGAAGCTTTCTTT.

This sequence joins TRBV5-1 and TRBJ1-5; D is unresolved. The CDR3 has 15 amino acids. CDR1 is SGHRS, CDR2 YFSETQ, per germline. V lost 0 bases and J 3 bases, leaving 10 bases between the germline ends. CDR3 protein: CASSLVAGPNQPQHF. The CDR3 coding sequence is TGCGCCAGCAGCTTGGTGGCAGGCCCCAATCAGCCCCAGCATTTT.

This chain's CDR3 is CASRATAGEQYF. DNA for the CDR3: TGTGCCAGCAGAGCAACAGCGGGGGAGCAGTACTTC. The rearrangement links TRBV28 to TRBJ2-7, with TRBD2 identical over 7 bases. This CDR3 has 12 residues. Germline lookup yields CDR1 MDHEN and CDR2 SYDVKM. The J segment lost 7 bases and the V segment lost 6 bases, leaving 6 bases of the junction unmatched.